One sample yielded the 8 T cell receptor beta chains listed below, sequenced in a study of T cell responses to AZD1222 COVID-19 vaccine. Some clones are missing from TCRdb's copy, which holds only in-frame ones; the method was immunoSEQ multiplex PCR. The sample lists roughly 120,000 clones, approximately 85% occurring once. This sample comprised peripheral blood, obtained on day 0 of AZD1222 vaccination. The receptors here all came from an adult in good health.

This clone has a single count. For the CDR3, the DNA is TGTGCCAGCACCAGGGACCGTAATGAAAAACTGTTTTTT. Amino acid sequence: CASTRDRNEKLFF. The chain uses TRBV2 and TRBJ1-4; a possible D gene is TRBD1 (5 bases). The germline CDR1 and CDR2 sequences are SNHLY and FYNNEI. CDR3 length: 13 residues. V was cut by 7 bases and J by 4 bases, with 10 bases left in between.

Comment on this clone: Different DNA sequences within this sample yield the same CDR3. The CDR3 loop reads CASSLRITGYGYTF. The CDR3 bases are TGTGCCAGCAGTTTAAGGATTACTGGCTATGGCTACACCTTC. This sequence joins TRBV27 and TRBJ1-2; D uncertain. The germline gives CDR1 MNHEY, CDR2 SMNVEV (reference sequence). Trimming removed 2 bases at V and 4 bases at J, with 11 bases between. The CDR3 runs 14 residues.

The rearrangement joins TRBV24-1 to TRBJ2-1; the D call may be TRBD1 or TRBD2 (5 bases each). The ends were cut back, 0 bases at V and 0 bases at J, with 8 bases in the middle. In germline, CDR1 is KGHDR, CDR2 SFDVKD. The CDR3 has 16 amino acids. The CDR3 DNA sequence: TGTGCCACCAGTGATTTGGAGGGGAGCTCCTACAATGAGCAGTTCTTC. As protein: CATSDLEGSSYNEQFF.

The chain joins TRBV6-1 to TRBJ1-6, with TRBD1 matching over 8 bases. The ends lost 4 bases at V and 8 bases at J; junction bases unmatched: 10. Germline V gives CDR1 MNHNS, CDR2 SASEGT. There are 16 residues in the CDR3. The CDR3 is CASSVGQGAMYSPLHF. The CDR3 region has the DNA TGTGCCAGCAGTGTAGGGCAGGGGGCGATGTATTCACCCCTCCACTTT.

This clone was seen just once. V gene TRBV18 combines with J gene TRBJ1-3; D not resolved. V lost 6 bases, J lost 0 bases, and 18 bases lay in between. The CDR3 covers 17 residues. Germline CDR1 is KGHSH and CDR2 is LQKENI. The CDR3 sequence: CASSPLLTATSGNTIYF. CDR3 coding DNA: TGTGCCAGCTCCCCCCTTTTGACGGCAACCTCTGGAAACACCATATATTTT.

This chain joins TRBV10-2 and TRBJ1-1, with D possibly matching TRBD1 (5 bases). With 7 bases removed from V and 4 bases from J, the gap between germline ends came to 10 bases. The CDR3 has 12 residues. Germline V gene lookup returns CDR1 WSHSY and CDR2 SAAADI. The CDR3 sequence is CASIRVGTEAFF. CDR3 nucleotide sequence: TGCGCCAGCATCAGGGTGGGCACTGAAGCTTTCTTT.

The V call is TRBV5-8, the J call TRBJ2-2; TRBD2 is a possible D gene (6 bases). This CDR3 region has 16 residues. V lost 2 bases and J 7 bases, leaving 18 bases between the germline ends. Germline CDR1 SGHTS, CDR2 YDEGEE. The CDR3 DNA follows: TGTGCCAGCAGCTTAGGCGACGGGAGAGGCATCGGGGAGCTGTTTTTT. This codes for CASSLGDGRGIGELFF. Together with reference TRBV5-8 and TRBJ2-2, the CDR3 gives the full variable domain: EAGVTQSPTHLIKTRGQQATLRCSPISGHTSVYWYQQALGLGLQFLLWYDEGEERNRGNFPPRFSGRQFPNYSSELNVNALELEDSALYLCASSLGDGRGIGELFFGEGSRLTVL.

The chain links TRBV19 to TRBJ2-1, with 9 nucleotides matching TRBD2. This CDR3 region has 17 residues. After removal of 0 bases from V and 5 bases from J, the junction contained 8 bases not matched to a gene. Germline V gives CDR1 LNHDA, CDR2 SQIVND (reference sequence). CDR3 protein: CASSIDSPSGEDNEQFF. The CDR3 region has the DNA TGTGCCAGTAGTATAGATTCCCCTAGCGGGGAGGACAATGAGCAGTTCTTC.